This T cell receptor (beta chain) was identified in a study of blood T cell repertoires in COVID-19. Overall study context: PBMCs, B-cell-depleted T cells, or T cells were the source of the cDNA or gDNA that made up the material.

It was during active infection that Seattle patients were enrolled and then longitudinally followed. This CDR3 has 13 residues. Germline lookup yields CDR1 SEHNR and CDR2 FQNEAQ (reference sequence). Trimming stripped 7 bases from V and 6 bases from J, with 14 bases between. In the original workflow: How many nucleated cells were present was estimated from reference gene primer amplification. The assay was immunoSEQ multiplex PCR, and TCRdb's table has in-frame clones only and misses some. Clone size and the V and J calls come from that table; the DNA yielded D and trimming. Found here are more than 85,000 clones, approximately 90% of them singletons; the top ten hold more than 5%.

The TCR sequence derives from a woman aged 45-60 years with COVID-19, enrolled during active disease. What was sequenced was peripheral blood. The chain recombines TRBV7-9 with TRBJ2-3; D perhaps matches TRBD1 (6 bases). This CDR3 is CASTPPTGDTQYF. DNA of the CDR3: TGTGCCAGCACCCCTCCGACAGGCGATACGCAGTATTTT.